This paragraph reports one TCR beta chain. The data were obtained in a study of shared clonotypes between healthy human individuals. Study processing details: Without quality scores, immunoSEQ junctional reads could not be filtered like full-length reads. Sequencing was performed with immunoSEQ multiplex PCR; in TCRdb, only in-frame clones are kept and a portion is missing. V and J calls and clone size are copied from that table; D and trimming were computed from the DNA. The sample includes some 100,000 clones, around 68% of them seen just once. J was trimmed by 3 bases and V by 1 base; bases with no gene match: 16. Germline values: CDR1 SGHRS, CDR2 YFSETQ. The CDR3 runs 19 residues.

The specimen was memory CD8+ T cells sorted from blood. The subset is: CD45RO+ cells pooled with CCR7-negative TemRA cells. The receptor comes from a woman aged 25-40 years in good health. This chain uses TRBV5-1 with TRBJ2-7; the match to TRBD2 covers 10 bases. For the CDR3, the DNA is TGCGCCAGCAGCTTGAATGGCAGGAAATTTCTAGCGGGAGTCTACGAGCAGTACTTC. It yields the protein CASSLNGRKFLAGVYEQYF.